The 10 T cell receptor beta chains below all came from one sample that was sequenced in a study of OX40 agonist ivuxolimab in advanced cancers. The protocol was immunoSEQ multiplex PCR, while the TCRdb copy is restricted to in-frame clones and leaves out a portion. There are some 16,000 clones in the sample; 70% to 90% occur only once, and 3.9% lies in the top ten. The specimen comprised CD4+ or CD8+ T cells sorted from blood, sampled in a trial of the OX40 agonist ivuxolimab. The receptors derive from an adult with an advanced solid tumor such as melanoma, head and neck, liver or kidney cancer.

The rearrangement links TRBV4-2 to TRBJ2-7, with D tentatively TRBD2 (5 bases). The germline CDR1 and CDR2 sequences are LGHNA and YNFKEQ. The germline V and J ends were trimmed by 4 bases and 4 bases, with 17 bases remaining between them. CDR3 size: 15 residues. The CDR3 sequence is CASSPVNEQRYEQYF. In DNA, the CDR3 is TGTGCCAGCAGCCCTGTTAATGAACAGCGGTACGAGCAGTACTTC.

V usage is TRBV6-1 and J usage is TRBJ2-5; D is perhaps TRBD2 (6 bases). The ends were cut back, 1 base at V and 4 bases at J, with 16 bases in the middle. Germline V gives CDR1 MNHNS, CDR2 SASEGT. CDR3 length: 16 residues. The CDR3 coding sequence is TGTGCCAGCAGTGAAGGGGGAGGAAAGCCGCCAGAGACCCAGTACTTC. It translates to CASSEGGGKPPETQYF.

The V call is TRBV7-9, the J call TRBJ2-1; D is unclear. Germline lookup yields CDR1 SEHNR and CDR2 FQNEAQ (reference sequence). The CDR3 consists of 14 residues. The V gene lost 8 bases and the J gene lost 0 bases, with 11 bases spanning the gap. The CDR3 DNA is TGTGCCAGCTACGGGCAGGACTCCTACAATGAGCAGTTCTTC. Protein product: CASYGQDSYNEQFF.

The chain links TRBV11-1 to TRBJ1-2, with D maybe TRBD1 (6 bases). The CDR3 contains 13 residues. V lost 3 bases to trimming and J lost 3 bases, with 8 bases between them. Germline-derived CDR1 and CDR2 are SGHAT and FQDESV (reference sequence). The CDR3 region is CASSLDRYYGYTF. The CDR3 DNA follows: TGTGCCAGCAGCTTGGACAGATACTATGGCTACACCTTC.

The genes are TRBV27 and TRBJ2-5; 8 bases align to TRBD2. Germline CDR1 is MNHEY and CDR2 is SMNVEV (reference sequence). The CDR3 length is 15 residues. Trimming cost V 6 bases and J 2 bases; bases outside gene matches: 8. The DNA of the CDR3 is TGTGCCAGCAGCCTTAGCGGGAACCTTCAAGAGACCCAGTACTTC. It codes for CASSLSGNLQETQYF.

This clone is medium-sized within its sample. The rearrangement joins TRBV11-2 to TRBJ2-3; D gene unclear. The CDR3 sequence is 16 residues long. CDR1 is SGHAT and CDR2 is FQNNGV in the germline V gene. V was clipped by 2 bases and J by 5 bases, with 17 bases between them. This CDR3 is CASSLLIGRGRDTQYF. CDR3 bases: TGTGCCAGCAGCTTATTGATCGGGCGTGGTAGAGATACGCAGTATTTT.

This clone came up once. This sample also contains other DNA sequences that code for the same CDR3. The rearrangement joins TRBV29-1 to TRBJ2-1; D may be TRBD2 (5 bases). The ends were cut back, 4 bases at V and 3 bases at J, with 10 bases in the middle. Looked up from germline, CDR1 is SQVTM and CDR2 is ANQGSEA. The CDR3 is made up of 13 amino acids. The CDR3: CSVGGGLYNEQFF. CDR3 DNA sequence: TGCAGCGTTGGAGGCGGGCTCTACAATGAGCAGTTCTTC.

Only one count was recorded for this clone. The chain is built from TRBV11-3 and TRBJ2-5; 7 bases agree with TRBD2. Germline trimming cut 2 bases from V and 5 bases from J; bases unmatched to any gene: 8. CDR3 length: 15 residues. Germline V gene data show CDR1 as SGHNT and CDR2 as YENEEA. DNA for the CDR3: TGTGCCAGCAGCTTATCTAGCGGTACGCGGGAGACCCAGTACTTC. Its translation is CASSLSSGTRETQYF.

The chain uses TRBV5-1 and TRBJ2-7, with unresolved D. Per germline, CDR1 SGHRS and CDR2 YFSETQ. The CDR3 is made up of 13 amino acids. Trimming shortened V by 4 bases and J by 6 bases, and 14 bases separated the two germline ends. CDR3 in DNA: TGCGCCAGCAGCCTGTCGTCCCGCGCCGAGCAGTACTTC. Translated, it gives CASSLSSRAEQYF.

This clone was seen a handful of times. The rearrangement joins TRBV28 to TRBJ1-4, with 9 bases lining up with TRBD1. Germline assignment: CDR1 MDHEN and CDR2 SYDVKM. V dropped 4 bases and J dropped 8; count of bases not matched to a gene: 8. The CDR3 runs to 15 residues. The CDR3 loop is CASSSAGTGPEKLFF. The CDR3 region has the DNA TGTGCCAGCAGTTCAGCCGGGACAGGGCCAGAAAAACTGTTTTTT.